This T cell receptor (beta chain) was profiled in a study of T cell responses to AZD1222 COVID-19 vaccine. This table comes from immunoSEQ multiplex PCR, and its TCRdb copy is limited to in-frame clones, with some not included. The data contain some 120,000 clones, 90% of them singletons. Germline CDR1 is SSHAT and CDR2 is FNYEAQ (reference sequence). The CDR3 totals 15 residues. After removal of 4 bases from V and 6 bases from J, the junction contained 7 bases not matched to a gene. Overall study findings and caveats: Repertoires were collected only later (after the peak T cell response had occurred). Just a handful of people given AZD1222 tested seropositive at baseline. Donors skewed white British and female; clonal diversity was possibly underestimated. With dominance at 160-218 and 743-854, vaccine-associated CD4 TCRs spanned spike.

Turning to this clone: What it recognizes is unknown.

This chain links TRBV7-7 with TRBJ2-1; TRBD2 agrees at 9 bases. This receptor was taken from an adult in good health. This sample comprised peripheral blood, obtained on day 0 of AZD1222 vaccination. The CDR3 is CASSYNLAGFNEQFF. CDR3 nucleotide sequence: TGTGCCAGCAGCTACAACCTAGCGGGATTCAATGAGCAGTTCTTC.